The 26 T cell receptor beta chains reported below all come from one sample, sequenced in a study of T cell repertoires in cytomegalovirus infection (dated by TCRdb to the late 2010s). Sequencing relied on an Illumina HiSeq 1500. TCRdb applied fastp at Q25 and MiXCR to the public reads, then kept only in-frame beta chains. For every CDR3 protein sequence, its rows merge into one entry that carries the most common genes and DNA. For this sample the table gives some 600,000 distinct CDR3 sequences, of which 20% to 25% were detected only once. Of the sample, less than 10% is held by the ten largest clones. Sequencing input: CD8+ T cells from PBMCs. The source of these receptors is a human donor in good health (CMV status not recorded). Some clones in this sample may be carry-over from other donors' samples.

This rearrangement joins TRBV28 to TRBJ2-3; 12 positions match TRBD2. Germline lookup yields CDR1 MDHEN and CDR2 SYDVKM. With 5 bases clipped from V and 4 bases from J, the junction kept 19 bases outside the gene matches. The CDR3 length is 20 residues. The CDR3 bases are TGTGCCAGCAGTCCTATCGACCTTCGGACTAGCGGGGTTCATTCAGATACGCAGTATTTT. Protein product: CASSPIDLRTSGVHSDTQYF. The whole variable domain, filled in from reference TRBV28 and TRBJ2-3, reads DVKVTQSSRYLVKRTGEKVFLECVQDMDHENMFWYRQDPGLGLRLIYFSYDVKMKEKGDIPEGYSVSREKKERFSLILESASTNQTSMYLCASSPIDLRTSGVHSDTQYFGPGTRLTVL.

The CDR3 protein is CASSLLGQAKNIQYF. The CDR3 DNA follows: TGTGCCAGCAGCTTGCTGGGTCAAGCCAAAAACATTCAGTACTTC. The rearrangement links TRBV5-4 to TRBJ2-4; D gene uncertain. V was shortened by 1 base and J by 0 bases, with 8 bases between the two germline ends. Per the germline V gene, CDR1 is SGHNT and CDR2 is YYREEE (reference sequence). There are 15 residues in the CDR3. Full variable domain (remainder filled in from reference TRBV5-4 and TRBJ2-4): ETGVTQSPTHLIKTRGQQVTLRCSSQSGHNTVSWYQQALGQGPQFIFQYYREEENGRGNFPPRFSGLQFPNYSSELNVNALELDDSALYLCASSLLGQAKNIQYFGAGTRLSVL.

This chain uses TRBV6-1 with TRBJ2-3, with 7 bases identical to TRBD1. The junction had 20 bases not matched to a gene; V was cut back by 6 bases and J by 2 bases. The length of the CDR3 is 19 residues. Per germline, CDR1 MNHNS and CDR2 SASEGT. The CDR3, as DNA: TGTGCCAGCAGCAGAACCCCCGGGACAGCATCTTTTTACACAGATACGCAGTATTTT. Translated: CASSRTPGTASFYTDTQYF.

On this clonotype itself: A far larger clone is only one base removed, so a read error is likely. This chain links TRBV7-8 with TRBJ1-1; unclear D gene. Trimming stripped 9 bases from V and 5 bases from J, with 10 bases between. Germline lookup yields CDR1 SGHVS and CDR2 FQNEAQ. This CDR3 contains 11 residues. The chain's CDR3 is CARSAGTEAFF. The CDR3 nucleotides read TGTGCCAGGAGCGCCGGGACTGAAGCTTTCTTT.

This clonotype was seen ten or more times. The chain is built from TRBV7-2 and TRBJ2-3; D is uncertain. Germline V CDR1 and CDR2: SGHTA, FQGNSA. The CDR3 sequence is 14 residues long. Trimming took off 1 base at V and 10 bases at J, with 15 bases between the two ends. CDR3 region: CASSLEGLTNPQYF. The CDR3 DNA reads as TGTGCCAGCAGCTTAGAGGGTCTTACGAATCCGCAGTATTTT.

In regard to this clonotype: A much larger clone differs from this one at a single base, so this may be a read error. This chain joins TRBV7-8 and TRBJ2-5; unclear D gene. The CDR3 runs 13 residues. Germline CDR1 reads SGHVS; CDR2 reads FQNEAQ. In DNA form, the CDR3 reads TGTGCCAACAGCCCGCCCCGGGCTGAGACCCAGTACTTC. As protein: CANSPPRAETQYF.

The CDR3 nucleotides read TGTGCCAGCAGTTACGCAGGGTCTGAAGCTTTCTTT. Its protein is CASSYAGSEAFF. This rearrangement joins TRBV6-5 to TRBJ1-1; D possibly corresponds to TRBD1 (5 bases). With 2 bases removed from V and 6 bases from J, the gap between germline ends came to 7 bases. The CDR3 is 12 amino acids. CDR1 and CDR2 (germline): MNHEY, SVGAGI.

This chain joins TRBV6-4 and TRBJ1-2, with a tentative D call TRBD1 (5 bases). V was shortened by 4 bases and J by 4 bases, with 13 bases between the two germline ends. Germline loops: CDR1 MRHNA, CDR2 SNTAGT. The CDR3 loop spans 14 amino acids. The CDR3 DNA is TGTGCCAGCAGTGCCTTTGGGACGGTCTATGGCTACACCTTC. Translation: CASSAFGTVYGYTF.

This clonotype has just a few counts. The CDR3 DNA follows: TGCAGTGCCCCTTATGACGGTGAAGCTTTCTTT. As protein: CSAPYDGEAFF. The rearrangement joins TRBV20-1 to TRBJ1-1; D remains unclear. This CDR3 has 11 residues. Trimming pared 6 bases from V and 7 bases from J, leaving 12 bases between. The germline gives CDR1 DFQATT, CDR2 SNEGSKA (reference sequence).

This clonotype was seen just once. A clone one base away is much larger, so this may be a read error. The genes are TRBV7-6 and TRBJ2-5, with a possible D match to TRBD1 (8 bases). This CDR3 is built from 17 residues. Per germline, CDR1 SGHVS and CDR2 FNYEAQ. V was pared by 3 bases and J by 3 bases, with 20 bases between. The CDR3 DNA follows: TGTGCCAGCAGCTTTCGTCAGCGGGACAGGTTAGAAGAGACCCAGTACTTC. Protein: CASSFRQRDRLEETQYF.

This clonotype has a count of ten or more. The chain combines TRBV7-9 with TRBJ2-5, with a weak D call TRBD2 (5 bases). Germline CDR1 reads SEHNR; CDR2 reads FQNEAQ (reference sequence). The CDR3 contains 13 residues. Trimming took off 3 bases at V and 2 bases at J, with 7 bases between the two ends. CDR3 nucleotide sequence: TGTGCCAGCAGCTTGGACTCACAAGAGACCCAGTACTTC. Amino acids: CASSLDSQETQYF. The full variable domain, its missing parts supplied by reference TRBV7-9 and TRBJ2-5, is DTGVSQNPRHKITKRGQNVTFRCDPISEHNRLYWYRQTLGQGPEFLTYFQNEAQLEKSRLLSDRFSAERPKGSFSTLEIQRTEQGDSAMYLCASSLDSQETQYFGPGTRLLVL.

A few counts support this clonotype. The V and J genes are TRBV12-3 or TRBV12-4 and TRBJ2-5; TRBD2 aligns across 14 bases. The CDR3 spans 16 residues. V was pared by 5 bases and J by 5 bases, with 7 bases of the junction left unmatched. CDR3 coding DNA: TGTGCCAGCAGTATGGGACTAGCGGGGGAATTGGAGACCCAGTACTTC. It codes for CASSMGLAGELETQYF.

A few counts support this clonotype. The J gene is TRBJ1-3, the V gene TRBV6-1; TRBD1 aligns across 7 bases. V gave up 5 bases and J gave up 0 bases; unmatched junction bases: 1. CDR1 is MNHNS and CDR2 is SASEGT in the germline V gene. The CDR3 runs to 14 residues. CDR3 amino acids: CASSRDSSGNTIYF. The CDR3, as DNA: TGTGCCAGCAGTAGGGACAGCTCTGGAAACACCATATATTTT.

V gene TRBV27 combines with J gene TRBJ2-1; 7 bases are a match to TRBD2. V was pared by 6 bases and J by 6 bases, with 11 bases of the junction left unmatched. The CDR3 totals 15 residues. Germline V lookup: CDR1 MNHEY, CDR2 SMNVEV (reference sequence). In DNA, the CDR3 is TGTGCCAGCAGCCTATGGGGCGGGGGTTCCAATGAGCAGTTCTTC. Encoded protein: CASSLWGGGSNEQFF.

This sequence joins TRBV19 and TRBJ1-5, with D uncertain. V was clipped by 3 bases and J by 0 bases, with 9 bases between them. Per the germline V gene, CDR1 is LNHDA and CDR2 is SQIVND (reference sequence). The CDR3 spans 15 residues. CDR3 DNA sequence: TGTGCCAGTAGTATCGGGCCCGATAGCAATCAGCCCCAGCATTTT. The encoded protein is CASSIGPDSNQPQHF.

The chain uses TRBV28 and TRBJ1-2; D not certain. The germline V gene has CDR1 MDHEN and CDR2 SYDVKM. The CDR3 spans 18 residues. Trimming pared 2 bases from V and 4 bases from J, leaving 23 bases between. The CDR3 DNA is TGTGCCAGCAGTTTAATTTCGGTCAGGAGAACGGAATTCTATGGCTACACCTTC. Amino acids: CASSLISVRRTEFYGYTF.

This clonotype occurred many times. The chain links TRBV7-6 to TRBJ1-1; D perhaps matches TRBD1 (6 bases). CDR3 length: 15 amino acids. Trimming removed 4 bases at V and 5 bases at J, with 17 bases between. CDR1 is SGHVS and CDR2 is FNYEAQ in the germline V gene. The CDR3 sequence is CASSSIAGRGTEAFF. The CDR3, as DNA: TGTGCCAGCAGCTCAATTGCCGGGAGGGGGACTGAAGCTTTCTTT. The whole variable domain, filled in from reference TRBV7-6 and TRBJ1-1, reads GAGVSQSPRYKVTKRGQDVALRCDPISGHVSLYWYRQALGQGPEFLTYFNYEAQQDKSGLPNDRFSAERPEGSISTLTIQRTEQRDSAMYRCASSSIAGRGTEAFFGQGTRLTVV.

The rearrangement uses TRBV28 and TRBJ2-4, with D possibly being TRBD1 or TRBD2 (5 bases each). This CDR3 spans 14 amino acids. Germline loops: CDR1 MDHEN, CDR2 SYDVKM. V gave up 6 bases and J gave up 0 bases, with 9 bases separating them. CDR3 protein: CASRGTLAKNIQYF. The CDR3 DNA reads as TGTGCCAGCAGAGGGACCTTAGCCAAAAACATTCAGTACTTC.

The chain is built from TRBV7-9 and TRBJ1-4; D is ambiguous. V was cut by 3 bases and J by 6 bases, with 2 bases left in between. This CDR3 region has 11 residues. Germline V gene data show CDR1 as SEHNR and CDR2 as FQNEAQ (reference sequence). The CDR3 loop is CASSFYEKLFF. The CDR3 DNA reads TGTGCCAGCAGCTTCTATGAAAAACTGTTTTTT.

This sequence joins TRBV6-6 and TRBJ1-5; 7 nucleotides align to TRBD1. The CDR3 runs 16 residues. The germline V gene has CDR1 MNHNY and CDR2 SVGAGI (reference sequence). V lost 5 bases, J lost 3 bases, and 10 bases stayed unmatched. The CDR3 here is CASSPGQIDSNQPQHF. The CDR3 DNA follows: TGTGCCAGCAGTCCGGGACAGATTGACTCCAATCAGCCCCAGCATTTT.

This clonotype was picked up many times. The CDR3 DNA follows: TGTGCCAGCAGTTGCCGGGACTGCCCTGAGGAGACCCAGTACTTC. Translated, it gives CASSCRDCPEETQYF. The chain uses TRBV25-1 and TRBJ2-5; D possibly corresponds to TRBD2 (6 bases). Trimming shortened V by 5 bases and J by 5 bases, and 18 bases separated the two germline ends. This CDR3 spans 15 amino acids. CDR1 and CDR2 from the germline V gene are MGHDK and SYGVNS. The full variable domain, rest sourced from reference TRBV25-1 and TRBJ2-5, is EADIYQTPRYLVIGTGKKITLECSQTMGHDKMYWYQQDPGMELHLIHYSYGVNSTEKGDLSSESTVSRIRTEHFPLTLESARPSHTSQYLCASSCRDCPEETQYFGPGTRLLVL.

This clonotype occurred a few times. The chain couples TRBV15 to TRBJ1-1; D remains ambiguous. Deletions cut 3 bases from V and 0 bases from J, with 8 bases between. The CDR3 is made up of 14 amino acids. Germline CDR1 is LNHNV and CDR2 is YYDKDF (reference sequence). The CDR3 sequence: CATSRTVMNTEAFF. CDR3 coding DNA: TGTGCCACCAGCAGGACTGTCATGAACACTGAAGCTTTCTTT.

This clonotype was recorded only once. The J gene is TRBJ2-6, the V gene TRBV19; the D gene is possibly TRBD1 (6 bases). The CDR3 runs 18 residues. V was trimmed by 0 bases and J by 0 bases, leaving 12 bases between them. Per the germline V gene, CDR1 is LNHDA and CDR2 is SQIVND (reference sequence). CDR3 amino acids: CASSIDQGTSSGANVLTF. The CDR3 DNA is TGTGCCAGTAGTATAGATCAGGGGACAAGCTCTGGGGCCAACGTCCTGACTTTC.

There are a few counts of this clonotype. The genes are TRBV23-1 and TRBJ2-7; D unresolved. TRBV23-1 is annotated as an ORF whose role is uncertain. The CDR3 is 16 residues long. Trimming left V 5 bases short and J 3 bases short, with 20 bases between. The CDR3 bases are TGCGCCAGCAGTATTGATAGCCCCTTCGAATTCTACGAGCAGTACGTC. This sequence encodes CASSIDSPFEFYEQYV.

V usage is TRBV20-1 and J usage is TRBJ2-2; 10 nucleotides line up with TRBD2. In germline, CDR1 is DFQATT, CDR2 SNEGSKA (reference sequence). Unmatched junction bases numbered 18, after V lost 7 bases and J lost 7 bases. CDR3 length equals 17 residues. The CDR3 nucleotides are TGCAGTGTCCAGAGGAACTGGGCTAGCGGGGGTGGCGGGGAGCTGTTTTTT. Residues: CSVQRNWASGGGGELFF.

This clonotype has more than one count but fewer than ten. The chain links TRBV28 to TRBJ1-2; D possibly corresponds to TRBD1 (5 bases). CDR3 length: 14 amino acids. V lost 5 bases, J lost 1 base, and 11 bases lay in between. Germline CDR1 is MDHEN and CDR2 is SYDVKM. CDR3 DNA sequence: TGTGCCAGCAGTCAACAGGCATTTAACTATGGCTACACCTTC. Protein product: CASSQQAFNYGYTF.